The clone carrying this T cell receptor beta chain showed up just a few times. The antigen remains unidentified. The data were taken from a study of vaccination and CD4 T cells after COVID-19. Whole-study context: PCR on nasal swabs identified SARS-CoV-2 in convalescent patients, of whom about 9 were mild and one severe. The cells were exposed to overlapping spike peptides originating from SARS-CoV-2, HCoV-NL63, HCoV-OC43 and HCoV-229E for stimulation.

V dropped 2 bases and J dropped 2 bases, with 8 bases sitting between them. The CDR3 length is 14 residues. CDR1 MRHNA and CDR2 SNTAGT come from the germline V gene. Study-level results: For SARS-CoV-2-reactive clonotypes, the median went from approximately 21 to 38, a nonsignificant increase.

An Oncomine TCR Beta short-read assay was used to sequence the DNA from cultured CD4+ T cells. TCRdb fed the PCR reads into MiXCR, producing one record per CDR3 protein. The sample consists of 10,000 to 15,000 distinct CDR3 sequences, around 53% of them appearing once. This sample's treatment: roughly 10-day PBMC culture with coronavirus spike peptide pools or control peptides (ViraFEST assay). Days 3 and 7 were when half the medium was replaced with fresh IL-2 medium. The sequencing input was CD4+ T cells from blood, cultured in vitro. This receptor was identified in a human donor who had recovered from COVID-19. The chain employs TRBV6-4 and TRBJ2-3, with D possibly matching TRBD1 (5 bases). CDR3 in amino acids: CASSDRGTTDTQYF. CDR3 in DNA: TGTGCCAGCAGTGACAGGGGAACCACAGATACGCAGTATTTT.